Shown below are 9 T cell receptor beta chains from a single sample sequenced in a study of neurological immune-mediated disorders. MiXCR, run by TCRdb on the 5' RACE reads, gives a single entry per CDR3 protein. The sample records 55,000 to 65,000 distinct CDR3 sequences, around 3.8% being singletons. The sequenced sample consisted of PBMCs. The receptor set was obtained from a woman between 50 and 59 years old with multiple sclerosis.

Many counts were recorded for this clonotype. The chain joins TRBV5-1 to TRBJ1-6, with D possibly TRBD1 on 5 matching bases. Trimming left V 4 bases short and J 7 bases short, with 18 bases between. CDR1 is SGHRS and CDR2 is YFSETQ in the germline V gene. The CDR3 has 16 amino acids. CDR3 nucleotide sequence: TGCGCCAGCAGCCCCTCCGGGCAGGGAAAAAATTCACCCCTCCACTTT. It specifies CASSPSGQGKNSPLHF.

This clonotype has ten or more counts. The chain combines TRBV29-1 with TRBJ1-2; D gene unclear. The V end lost 3 bases, the J end lost 6 bases, and 5 bases lay between the germline ends. The CDR3 runs to 10 residues. From germline, CDR1 is SQVTM and CDR2 ANQGSEA. In nucleotides, the CDR3 is TGCAGCGTTGACTGGAATGGCTACACCTTC. Its translation is CSVDWNGYTF.

A remark on this clonotype: One junction end does not reproduce the germline sequence, and a read error may be involved. This chain connects TRBV12-5 to TRBJ1-5, with D hard to call. The V gene's germline CDR1 is LGHNT and CDR2 FRNRAP. This CDR3 has 17 amino acids. The CDR3 DNA follows: TGTGCTAGTGGTTTGACGGGTCCGGCAGGAGCTAATCAGCCCCAGAATTTT. It codes for CASGLTGPAGANQPQNF.

This clonotype came up many times. The V and J genes are TRBV12-3 or TRBV12-4 and TRBJ2-5, with no clear D. The CDR3 spans 13 residues. With 6 bases removed from V and 1 base from J, the gap between germline ends came to 9 bases. DNA of the CDR3: TGTGCCAGCAGGGCGACTGGCCAAGAGACCCAGTACTTC. Protein sequence: CASRATGQETQYF.

This clonotype was counted many times. The J gene is TRBJ2-2, the V gene TRBV9, with D uncertain. The ends were cut back, 4 bases at V and 0 bases at J, with 10 bases in the middle. The CDR3 totals 15 residues. CDR1 is SGDLS and CDR2 is YYNGEE in the germline V gene. CDR3 region: CASSPPGSNTGELFF. The CDR3 DNA reads TGTGCCAGCAGCCCCCCCGGGTCGAACACCGGGGAGCTGTTTTTT.

This clonotype has at least ten counts. The chain employs TRBV24-1 and TRBJ1-1, with TRBD1 matching 8 bases. Trimming took 3 bases from V and 1 from J; bases not matched to a gene: 3. The germline CDR1 and CDR2 sequences are KGHDR and SFDVKD. The CDR3 spans 15 residues. CDR3 amino acids: CATSDGQGRNTEAFF. CDR3 bases: TGTGCCACCAGTGATGGACAGGGAAGGAACACTGAAGCTTTCTTT.

This clonotype was recorded many times. The chain uses TRBV14 and TRBJ1-2, with D hard to call. The V gene lost 1 base and the J gene lost 0 bases, with 9 bases spanning the gap. CDR3 length: 15 residues. The germline gives CDR1 SGHDN, CDR2 FVKESK. The CDR3 protein is CASSQGRIPNYGYTF. In DNA, the CDR3 is TGTGCCAGCAGCCAAGGGCGCATTCCTAACTATGGCTACACCTTC.

This clonotype was observed many times. The rearrangement uses TRBV4-3 and TRBJ1-1; 7 nucleotides match TRBD1. J gave up 11 bases and V 3 bases, and 9 bases lay outside the gene matches. Germline lookup yields CDR1 LGHNA and CDR2 YSLEER. The CDR3 has 13 amino acids. CDR3 bases: TGCGCCAGCAGCCAGGACGGAAGGGGGCGTGCTTTCTTT. This translates into CASSQDGRGRAFF.

At least ten counts were recorded for this clonotype. CDR3 sequence reads: CASSYGTSGTASTDTQYF. CDR3 DNA sequence: TGCGCCAGCAGCTACGGGACTAGCGGGACCGCTAGCACAGATACGCAGTATTTT. The V call is TRBV5-1, the J call TRBJ2-3; 13 bases match TRBD2. Germline CDR1 and CDR2: SGHRS and YFSETQ. V dropped 3 bases and J dropped 0; count of bases not matched to a gene: 7. CDR3 size: 18 residues. The variable domain in full, completed from reference TRBV5-1 and TRBJ2-3, reads KAGVTQTPRYLIKTRGQQVTLSCSPISGHRSVSWYQQTPGQGLQFLFEYFSETQRNKGNFPGRFSGRQFSNSRSEMNVSTLELGDSALYLCASSYGTSGTASTDTQYFGPGTRLTVL.